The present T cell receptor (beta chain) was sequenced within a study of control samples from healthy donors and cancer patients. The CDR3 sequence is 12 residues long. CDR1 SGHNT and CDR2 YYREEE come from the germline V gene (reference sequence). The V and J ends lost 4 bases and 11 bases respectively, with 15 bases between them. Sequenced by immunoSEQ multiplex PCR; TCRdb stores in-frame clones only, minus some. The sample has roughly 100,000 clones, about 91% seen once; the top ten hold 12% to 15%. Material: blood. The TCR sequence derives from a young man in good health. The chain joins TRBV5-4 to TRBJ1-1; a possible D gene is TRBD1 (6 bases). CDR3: CASSLAGGLAFF. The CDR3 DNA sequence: TGTGCCAGCAGCCTGGCCGGGGGGCTGGCTTTCTTT.